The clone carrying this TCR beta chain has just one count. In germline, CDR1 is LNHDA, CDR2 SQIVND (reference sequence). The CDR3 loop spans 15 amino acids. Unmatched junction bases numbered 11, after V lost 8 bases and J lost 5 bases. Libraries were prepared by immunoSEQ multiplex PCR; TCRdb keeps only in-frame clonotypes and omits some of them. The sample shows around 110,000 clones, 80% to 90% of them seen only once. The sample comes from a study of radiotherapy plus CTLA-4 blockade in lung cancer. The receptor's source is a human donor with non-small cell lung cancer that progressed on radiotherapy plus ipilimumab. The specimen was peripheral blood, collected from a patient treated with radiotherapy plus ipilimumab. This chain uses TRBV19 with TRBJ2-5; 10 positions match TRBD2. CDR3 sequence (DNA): TGTGCCAGTTCCCGGTTAGCGGGAGGAGGGGAGACCCAGTACTTC. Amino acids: CASSRLAGGGETQYF. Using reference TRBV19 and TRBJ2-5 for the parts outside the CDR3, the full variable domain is DGGITQSPKYLFRKEGQNVTLSCEQNLNHDAMYWYRQDPGQGLRLIYYSQIVNDFQKGDIAEGYSVSREKKESFPLTVTSAQKNPTAFYLCASSRLAGGGETQYFGPGTRLLVL.